The table lists the clone carrying this T cell receptor (beta chain) with many counts. The antigen is not known. This sample stems from a study of T cells in Graves' hyperthyroidism and ophthalmopathy. Amplification of TCR beta CDR3 regions used RNA as the template. The HTBI primer set drove a first-round RT-PCR of the TCR CDR3. Using its own MiXCR run on the multiplex PCR reads, TCRdb lists one record per CDR3 protein. Here the sample spans 400,000 or so distinct CDR3 sequences, over 13% being singletons. CDR3 length: 13 amino acids. V was pared by 5 bases and J by 6 bases, with 6 bases of the junction left unmatched. Notes on the study in general: Blood also held most thyroid clonotypes expanded beyond 0.001.

Material: blood. This sequence originates from a man aged 50-60 years with Graves' ophthalmopathy. The chain recombines TRBV12-3 or TRBV12-4 with TRBJ1-1, with 7 bases fitting TRBD1. CDR3 sequence (DNA): TGTGCCAGCAGTAGGGGGCGGATTGCTGAAGCTTTCTTT. Translating gives CASSRGRIAEAFF.